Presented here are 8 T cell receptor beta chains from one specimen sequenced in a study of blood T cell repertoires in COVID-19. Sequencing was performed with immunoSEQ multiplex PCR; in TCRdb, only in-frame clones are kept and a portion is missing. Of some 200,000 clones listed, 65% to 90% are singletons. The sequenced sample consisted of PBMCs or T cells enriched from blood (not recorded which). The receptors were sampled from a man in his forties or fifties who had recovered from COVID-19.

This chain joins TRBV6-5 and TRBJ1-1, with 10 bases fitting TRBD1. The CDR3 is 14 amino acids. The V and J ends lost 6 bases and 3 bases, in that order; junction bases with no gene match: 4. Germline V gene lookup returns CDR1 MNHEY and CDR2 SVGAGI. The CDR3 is CASRRTGGHTEAFF. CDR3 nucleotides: TGTGCCAGCAGGAGGACAGGGGGTCACACTGAAGCTTTCTTT.

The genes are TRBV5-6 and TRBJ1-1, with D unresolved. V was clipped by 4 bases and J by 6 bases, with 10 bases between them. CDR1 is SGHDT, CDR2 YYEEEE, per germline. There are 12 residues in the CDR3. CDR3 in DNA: TGTGCCAGCAGCCGTGTGTCTCCTGAAGCTTTCTTT. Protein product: CASSRVSPEAFF. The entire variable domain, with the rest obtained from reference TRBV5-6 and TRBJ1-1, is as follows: DAGVTQSPTHLIKTRGQQVTLRCSPKSGHDTVSWYQQALGQGPQFIFQYYEEEERQRGNFPDRFSGHQFPNYSSELNVNALLLGDSALYLCASSRVSPEAFFGQGTRLTVV.

The chain's CDR3 is CASSILSGVETQYF. CDR3 nucleotides: TGTGCCAGTAGTATTCTTAGCGGAGTAGAGACCCAGTACTTC. The chain joins TRBV19 to TRBJ2-5, with a weak D call TRBD2 (6 bases). The CDR3 is 14 amino acids. Trimming took 3 bases from V and 4 from J, leaving 12 bases between them. Germline-derived CDR1 and CDR2 are LNHDA and SQIVND (reference sequence).

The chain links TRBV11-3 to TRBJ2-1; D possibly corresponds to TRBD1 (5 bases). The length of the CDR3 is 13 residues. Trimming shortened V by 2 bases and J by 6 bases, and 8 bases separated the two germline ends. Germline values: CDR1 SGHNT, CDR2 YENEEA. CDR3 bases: TGTGCCAGCAGCTTACAAGGGGCCAATGAGCAGTTCTTC. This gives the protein CASSLQGANEQFF.

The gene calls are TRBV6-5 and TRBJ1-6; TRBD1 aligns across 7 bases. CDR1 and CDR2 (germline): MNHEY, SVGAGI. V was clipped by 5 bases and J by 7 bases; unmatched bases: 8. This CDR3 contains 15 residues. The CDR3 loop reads CASSRRQGHNSPLHF. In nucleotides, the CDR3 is TGTGCCAGCAGTAGACGACAGGGTCACAATTCACCCCTCCACTTT.

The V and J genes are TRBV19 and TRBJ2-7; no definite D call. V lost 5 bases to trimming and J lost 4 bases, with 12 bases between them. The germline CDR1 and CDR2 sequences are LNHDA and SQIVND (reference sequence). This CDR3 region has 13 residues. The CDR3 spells CASSSGPNYEQYV. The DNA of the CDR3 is TGTGCCAGTAGTTCAGGTCCGAATTACGAGCAGTACGTC.

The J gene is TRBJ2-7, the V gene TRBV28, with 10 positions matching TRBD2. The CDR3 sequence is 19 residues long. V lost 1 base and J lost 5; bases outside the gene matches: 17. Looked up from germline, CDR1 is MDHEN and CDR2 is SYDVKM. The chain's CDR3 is CASSLFSGRSGRAFHEQYF. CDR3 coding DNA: TGTGCCAGCAGTTTATTTTCGGGGCGGAGCGGGAGGGCCTTTCACGAGCAGTACTTC.

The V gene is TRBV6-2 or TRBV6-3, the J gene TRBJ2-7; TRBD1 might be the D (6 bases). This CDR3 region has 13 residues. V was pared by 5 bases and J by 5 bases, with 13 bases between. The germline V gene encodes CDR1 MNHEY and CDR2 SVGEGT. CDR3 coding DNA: TGTGCCAGCAGTAACGCACAGGGACACGAGCAGTACTTC. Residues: CASSNAQGHEQYF.